Given below is one T cell receptor (beta chain) in context. As yet, its antigen is unknown. The record originates from a study of T cells in localized non-small cell lung cancer. Profiled with immunoSEQ multiplex PCR; TCRdb holds only in-frame clones, not every one. The data contain about 48,000 clones, approximately 77% of them singletons. The CDR3 sequence is 14 residues long. Germline V CDR1 and CDR2: SGHAT, FQDESV (reference sequence). The V end lost 3 bases, the J end lost 1 base, and 9 bases lay between the germline ends. Findings of the study overall: Among the top 100 tumor clones, a median approximately 62 appeared in adjacent lung. Investigators sequenced only a single tumor region, leaving heterogeneity possible. Uninvolved adjacent lung, not tumor, had the highest T cell clonality.

The sequence derives from a man between 40 and 75 years old with stage I squamous cell lung carcinoma. The chain joins TRBV11-1 to TRBJ1-1; D is undetermined. The sequencing used peripheral blood, collected before any cancer treatment. Written as DNA, the CDR3 is TGTGCCAGCAGCTTTGAGAGCAGGAACACTGAAGCTTTCTTT. The encoded protein is CASSFESRNTEAFF.